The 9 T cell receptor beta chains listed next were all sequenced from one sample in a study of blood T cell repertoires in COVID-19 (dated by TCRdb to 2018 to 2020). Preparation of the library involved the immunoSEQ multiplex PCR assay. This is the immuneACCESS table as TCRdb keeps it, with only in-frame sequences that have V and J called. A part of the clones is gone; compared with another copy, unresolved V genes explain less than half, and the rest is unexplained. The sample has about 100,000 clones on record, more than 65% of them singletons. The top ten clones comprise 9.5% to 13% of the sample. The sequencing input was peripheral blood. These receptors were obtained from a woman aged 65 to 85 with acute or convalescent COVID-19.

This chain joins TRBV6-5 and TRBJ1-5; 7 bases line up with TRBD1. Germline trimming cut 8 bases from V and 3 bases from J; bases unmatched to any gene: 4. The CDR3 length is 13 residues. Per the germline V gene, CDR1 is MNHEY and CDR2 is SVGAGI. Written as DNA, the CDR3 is TGTGCCAGCCGGAGGGGGCCCAATCAGCCCCAGCATTTT. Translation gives CASRRGPNQPQHF.

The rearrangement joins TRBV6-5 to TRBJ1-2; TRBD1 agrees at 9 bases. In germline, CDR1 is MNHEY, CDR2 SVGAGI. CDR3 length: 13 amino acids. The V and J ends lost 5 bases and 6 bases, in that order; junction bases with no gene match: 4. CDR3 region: CASSPGTGNGYTF. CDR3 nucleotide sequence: TGTGCCAGCAGTCCCGGGACAGGGAATGGCTACACCTTC.

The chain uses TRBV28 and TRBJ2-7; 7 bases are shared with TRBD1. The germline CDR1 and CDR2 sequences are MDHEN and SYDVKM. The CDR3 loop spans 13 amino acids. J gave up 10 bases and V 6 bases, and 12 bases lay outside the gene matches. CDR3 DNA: TGTGCCAGCAGCCCTGGACAGGCGGTTCTTCAGTACGTC. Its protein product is CASSPGQAVLQYV.

The CDR3 coding sequence is TGCAGCGTTGGGGCGGGAGAAGGTGAAGCTTTCTTT. Translating it yields CSVGAGEGEAFF. The chain links TRBV29-1 to TRBJ1-1; no clear D. Germline V CDR1 and CDR2: SQVTM, ANQGSEA. V was trimmed by 4 bases and J by 7 bases, leaving 13 bases between them. This CDR3 is built from 12 residues.

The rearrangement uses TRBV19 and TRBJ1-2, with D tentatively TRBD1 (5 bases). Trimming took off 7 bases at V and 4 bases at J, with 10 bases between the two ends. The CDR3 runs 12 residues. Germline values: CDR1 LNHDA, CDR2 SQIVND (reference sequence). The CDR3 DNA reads TGTGCCAGTAACTCAGGGATCTATGGCTACACCTTC. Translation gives CASNSGIYGYTF.

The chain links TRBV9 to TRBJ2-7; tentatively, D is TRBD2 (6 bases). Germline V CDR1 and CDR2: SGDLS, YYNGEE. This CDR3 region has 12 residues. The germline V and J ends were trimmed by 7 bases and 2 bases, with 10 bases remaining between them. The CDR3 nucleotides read TGTGCCAGCTCGGGACTTACCTACGAGCAGTACTTC. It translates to CASSGLTYEQYF.

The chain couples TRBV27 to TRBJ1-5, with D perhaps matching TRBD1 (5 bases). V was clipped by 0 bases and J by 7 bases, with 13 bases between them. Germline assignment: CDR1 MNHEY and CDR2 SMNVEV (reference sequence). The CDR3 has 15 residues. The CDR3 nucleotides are TGTGCCAGCAGTTTATCGCGGCAGGGTGGCCAGCCCCAGCATTTT. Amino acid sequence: CASSLSRQGGQPQHF.

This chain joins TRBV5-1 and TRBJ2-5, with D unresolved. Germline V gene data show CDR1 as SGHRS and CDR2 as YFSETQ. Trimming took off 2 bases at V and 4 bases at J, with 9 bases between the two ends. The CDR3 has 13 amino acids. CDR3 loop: CASSFLRLETQYF. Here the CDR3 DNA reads TGCGCCAGCAGCTTTCTCAGGTTAGAGACCCAGTACTTC.

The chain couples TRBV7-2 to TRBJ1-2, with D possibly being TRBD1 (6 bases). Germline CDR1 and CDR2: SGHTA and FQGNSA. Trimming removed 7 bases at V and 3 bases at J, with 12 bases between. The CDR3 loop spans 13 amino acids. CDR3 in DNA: TGTGCCAGCAAAAGACCAGGGGACTATGGCTACACCTTC. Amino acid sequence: CASKRPGDYGYTF.